Following are 8 T cell receptor beta chains from one sample sequenced in a study of CD8+ T cells in alopecia areata. Indicated treatment: oral pan-JAK inhibitor, 5-10 mg twice daily. cDNA prepared by RNA extraction and subsequent reverse transcription served as the template for sequencing. The assay was immunoSEQ multiplex PCR, and TCRdb's table has in-frame clones only and misses some. Of 250,000 to 300,000 clones listed, roughly 60% are singletons. Material: CD4+ T cells sorted from blood, obtained at week 24, from a patient treated with tofacitinib. These receptors came from a human donor with alopecia areata.

A word on this clone: At one of its ends the junction is not consistent with the germline gene, which may arise from a read error. The V gene is TRBV27, the J gene TRBJ1-2; 9 bases fit TRBD1. The CDR3 has 15 amino acids. Germline V gene data show CDR1 as MNHEY and CDR2 as SMNVEV (reference sequence). The CDR3 is CTSRITGGRGYGYTF. CDR3 DNA: TGTACCAGCCGGATAACAGGGGGCCGTGGCTATGGCTACACCTTC.

In its sample, this clone was seen once. The J gene is TRBJ1-6, the V gene TRBV5-1, with 12 nucleotides matching TRBD1. The V segment lost 1 base and the J segment 7 bases; nucleotides outside the gene matches: 6. CDR3 length: 17 residues. Germline lookup yields CDR1 SGHRS and CDR2 YFSETQ. The CDR3 sequence: CASSLRGQGALNSPLHF. The CDR3 DNA reads as TGCGCCAGCAGCTTGCGGGGACAGGGGGCTTTAAATTCACCCCTCCACTTT.

V and J are TRBV6-5 and TRBJ2-2; TRBD2 matches 8 bases. The CDR3 has 16 amino acids. Unmatched junction bases numbered 3, after V lost 2 bases and J lost 1 base. CDR1 and CDR2 (germline): MNHEY, SVGAGI. DNA of the CDR3: TGTGCCAGCAGTTACAGCGGGGGCCGGAACACCGGGGAGCTGTTTTTT. It codes for CASSYSGGRNTGELFF.

Concerning this clone: The sample has other DNA sequences that encode this CDR3 too. The genes are TRBV29-1 and TRBJ1-2, with D maybe TRBD1 (6 bases). Trimming took off 3 bases at V and 2 bases at J, with 7 bases between the two ends. In germline, CDR1 is SQVTM, CDR2 ANQGSEA. There are 12 residues in the CDR3. CDR3 nucleotides: TGCAGCGTTGAGAGGGGGAACTATGGCTACACCTTC. Its protein product is CSVERGNYGYTF.

The V call is TRBV30, the J call TRBJ2-6; no clear D. The CDR3 is 16 amino acids. Trimming took off 1 base at V and 0 bases at J, with 10 bases between the two ends. Germline CDR1 reads GTSNPN; CDR2 reads SVGIG (reference sequence). Written as DNA, the CDR3 is TGTGCCTGGAGTGCGGTCTCTAGCTCTGGGGCCAACGTCCTGACTTTC. Translated: CAWSAVSSSGANVLTF.

This clone was detected a few times. The chain combines TRBV29-1 with TRBJ2-7; 7 positions agree with TRBD1. CDR1 and CDR2 (germline): SQVTM, ANQGSEA. The V gene end was trimmed by 4 bases and the J gene end by 1 base; junction bases not matched to a gene: 1. This CDR3 has 12 residues. CDR3 coding DNA: TGCAGCGTTGGGGACAGTTCCTACGAGCAGTACTTC. Its protein is CSVGDSSYEQYF.

J is TRBJ1-4 and V is TRBV5-6; no firm D call. CDR3 size: 12 residues. CDR1 SGHDT and CDR2 YYEEEE come from the germline V gene. V lost 4 bases, J lost 5 bases, and 6 bases lay in between. The CDR3 sequence: CASSPRNEKLFF. The CDR3 DNA reads as TGTGCCAGCAGCCCCAGGAATGAAAAACTGTTTTTT.

The chain links TRBV6-1 to TRBJ2-7; D not resolved. The ends were cut back, 7 bases at V and 2 bases at J, with 12 bases in the middle. The CDR3 runs to 13 residues. Germline V gives CDR1 MNHNS, CDR2 SASEGT. CDR3 protein: CASNSAGPYEQYF. CDR3 sequence (DNA): TGTGCCAGCAACAGTGCAGGCCCCTACGAGCAGTACTTC.